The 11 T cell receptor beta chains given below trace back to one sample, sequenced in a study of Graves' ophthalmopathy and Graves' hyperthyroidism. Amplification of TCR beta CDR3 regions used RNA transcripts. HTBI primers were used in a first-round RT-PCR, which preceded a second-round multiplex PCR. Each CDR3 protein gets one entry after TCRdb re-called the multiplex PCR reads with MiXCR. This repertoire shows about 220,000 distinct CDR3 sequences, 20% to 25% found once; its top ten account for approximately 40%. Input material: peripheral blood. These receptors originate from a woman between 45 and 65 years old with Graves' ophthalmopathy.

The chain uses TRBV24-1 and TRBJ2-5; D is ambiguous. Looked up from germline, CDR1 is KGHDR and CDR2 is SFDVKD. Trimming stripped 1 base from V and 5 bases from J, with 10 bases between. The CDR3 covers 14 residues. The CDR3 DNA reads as TGTGCCACCAGTGATTTTGACGGCCGGGAGACCCAGTACTTC. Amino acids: CATSDFDGRETQYF.

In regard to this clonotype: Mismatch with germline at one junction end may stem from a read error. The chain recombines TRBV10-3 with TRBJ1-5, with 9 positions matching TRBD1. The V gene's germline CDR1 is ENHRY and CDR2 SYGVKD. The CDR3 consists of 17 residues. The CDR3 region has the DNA TGTGCCAGCAGTGCGTCGACAGGGGGTATTAGCAATCAGCCCCAGCATTTT. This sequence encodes CASSASTGGISNQPQHF.

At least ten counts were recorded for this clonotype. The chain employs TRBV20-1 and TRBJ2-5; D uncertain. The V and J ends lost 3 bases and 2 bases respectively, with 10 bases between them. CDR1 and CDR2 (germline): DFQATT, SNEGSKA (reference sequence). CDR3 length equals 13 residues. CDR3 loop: CSASYSGQETQYF. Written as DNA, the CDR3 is TGCAGTGCTAGCTATAGTGGGCAAGAGACCCAGTACTTC.

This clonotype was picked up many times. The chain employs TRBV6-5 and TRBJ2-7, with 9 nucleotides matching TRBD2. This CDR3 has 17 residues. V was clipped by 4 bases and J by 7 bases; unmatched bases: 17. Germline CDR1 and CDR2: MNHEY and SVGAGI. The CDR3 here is CASSSNIGAGGLREQYF. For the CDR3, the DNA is TGTGCCAGCAGTTCAAACATTGGAGCGGGAGGACTAAGGGAGCAGTACTTC.

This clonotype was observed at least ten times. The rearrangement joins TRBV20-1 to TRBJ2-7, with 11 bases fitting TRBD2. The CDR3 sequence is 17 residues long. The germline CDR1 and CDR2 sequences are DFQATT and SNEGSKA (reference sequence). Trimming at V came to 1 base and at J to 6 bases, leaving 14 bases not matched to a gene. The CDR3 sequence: CSARVLTSGNALSEQYF. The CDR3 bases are TGCAGTGCTAGAGTCCTGACTAGCGGGAACGCCTTATCCGAGCAGTACTTC.

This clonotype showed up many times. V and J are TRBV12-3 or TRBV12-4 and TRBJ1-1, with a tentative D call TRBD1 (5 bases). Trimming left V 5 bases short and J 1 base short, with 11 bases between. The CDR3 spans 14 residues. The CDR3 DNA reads TGTGCCAGCAGTCCCGGACACAAGAACACTGAAGCTTTCTTT. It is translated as CASSPGHKNTEAFF.

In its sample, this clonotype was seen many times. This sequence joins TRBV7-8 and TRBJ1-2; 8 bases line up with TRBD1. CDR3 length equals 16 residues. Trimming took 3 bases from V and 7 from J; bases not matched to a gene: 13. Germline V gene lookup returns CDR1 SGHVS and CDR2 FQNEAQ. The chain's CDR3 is CASSFTRGRSRGGYTF. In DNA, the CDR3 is TGTGCCAGCAGCTTTACCAGGGGGCGGTCCCGAGGTGGCTACACCTTC.

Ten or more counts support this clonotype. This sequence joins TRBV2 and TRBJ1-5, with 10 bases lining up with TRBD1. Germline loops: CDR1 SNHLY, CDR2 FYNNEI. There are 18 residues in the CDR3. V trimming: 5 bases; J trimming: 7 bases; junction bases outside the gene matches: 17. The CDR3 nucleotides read TGTGCCAGCAGTTTCCAACAAATTTTGGACAGGGGGAAGCAGCCCCAGCATTTT. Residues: CASSFQQILDRGKQPQHF.

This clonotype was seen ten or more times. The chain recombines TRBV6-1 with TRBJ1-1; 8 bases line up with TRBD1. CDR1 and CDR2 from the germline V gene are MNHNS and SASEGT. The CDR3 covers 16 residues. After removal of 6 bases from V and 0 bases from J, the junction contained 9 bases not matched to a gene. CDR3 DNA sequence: TGTGCCAGCAGCGATCAGGGGGCTCTAATGAACACTGAAGCTTTCTTT. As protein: CASSDQGALMNTEAFF.

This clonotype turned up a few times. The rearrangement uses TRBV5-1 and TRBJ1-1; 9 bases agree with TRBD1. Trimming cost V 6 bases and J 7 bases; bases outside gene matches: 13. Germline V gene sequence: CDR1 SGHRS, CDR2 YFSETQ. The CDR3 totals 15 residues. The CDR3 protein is CASTLLTGGPDEAFF. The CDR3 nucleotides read TGCGCCAGCACCTTACTAACAGGGGGCCCAGATGAAGCTTTCTTT.

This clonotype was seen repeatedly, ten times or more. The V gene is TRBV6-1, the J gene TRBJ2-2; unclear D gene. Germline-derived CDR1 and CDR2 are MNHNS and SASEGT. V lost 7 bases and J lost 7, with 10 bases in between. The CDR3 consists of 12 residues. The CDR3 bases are TGTGCCAGCACCGCAGGCGGCGGGGAGCTGTTTTTT. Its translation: CASTAGGGELFF.